A single sample gave rise to the 21 T cell receptor beta chains below, sequenced in a study of cytotoxic CD8 clonotypes in ibrutinib-treated CLL. TCRdb's table, derived via immunoSEQ multiplex PCR, lists solely in-frame clones and lacks some. Of about 68,000 clones in the sample, over 75% are singletons; the top ten hold roughly 7.5%. The source was PBMCs, collected at disease progression, from a patient treated with ibrutinib. The origin of the receptors is a human donor with chronic lymphocytic leukemia.

The chain carries TRBV4-1 and TRBJ2-3, with TRBD2 matching over 16 bases. J lost 6 bases, V lost 4 bases, and 4 bases had no gene match. CDR1 is MGHRA and CDR2 is YSYEKL in the germline V gene. The CDR3 has 16 residues. The CDR3 spells CASSPGLAGGRDTQYF. The DNA of the CDR3 is TGCGCCAGCAGCCCGGGACTAGCGGGGGGGCGGGATACGCAGTATTTT.

The count of this clone is one. This chain links TRBV29-1 with TRBJ2-7; D possibly corresponds to TRBD2 (5 bases). The CDR3 covers 11 residues. Trimming stripped 6 bases from V and 2 bases from J, with 8 bases between. Germline V gene lookup returns CDR1 SQVTM and CDR2 ANQGSEA. In DNA, the CDR3 is TGCAGCGTGGCGCGGGCCTACGAGCAGTACTTC. Residues: CSVARAYEQYF.

CDR3 sequence (DNA): TGTGCCAGCAGTTACTCGGCAGGGGTCCTGGAGACCCAGTACTTC. This translates into CASSYSAGVLETQYF. The rearrangement joins TRBV6-5 to TRBJ2-5; D is possibly TRBD1 (6 bases). This CDR3 has 15 amino acids. CDR1 and CDR2 (germline): MNHEY, SVGAGI. Trimming took 0 bases from V and 5 from J, leaving 13 bases between them.

This clone was detected only a few times. The CDR3 reads CASSSPRQGLLEKLFF. The CDR3 coding sequence is TGTGCCAGCAGTTCCCCTCGACAGGGTCTTTTGGAAAAACTGTTTTTT. V and J are TRBV28 and TRBJ1-4; TRBD1 matches at 7 bases. This CDR3 has 16 amino acids. CDR1 and CDR2 (germline): MDHEN, SYDVKM. Trimming cost V 4 bases and J 8 bases; bases outside gene matches: 13.

This rearrangement joins TRBV5-1 to TRBJ2-7, with D perhaps TRBD2 (5 bases). The CDR3 has 14 amino acids. CDR1 and CDR2 from the germline V gene are SGHRS and YFSETQ. Deletions cut 0 bases from V and 3 bases from J, with 10 bases between. In nucleotides, the CDR3 is TGCGCCAGCAGCTTGGGACCTAGCAGCTACGAGCAGTACTTC. Its protein product is CASSLGPSSYEQYF.

J is TRBJ1-2 and V is TRBV7-2; a weak D match, TRBD1 (5 bases). Trimming took 1 base from V and 4 from J, leaving 13 bases between them. Germline V gene data show CDR1 as SGHTA and CDR2 as FQGNSA. The CDR3 has 15 residues. CDR3 sequence (DNA): TGTGCCAGCAGCTTAGATGGGACGGATTTCTATGGCTACACCTTC. Residues: CASSLDGTDFYGYTF.

The V and J genes are TRBV18 and TRBJ1-5; D remains ambiguous. CDR3 length equals 13 residues. V lost 4 bases and J 4 bases, leaving 8 bases between the germline ends. Germline-derived CDR1 and CDR2 are KGHSH and LQKENI. DNA of the CDR3: TGTGCCAGCTCACTGGGCGAAAATCAGCCCCAGCATTTT. This gives the protein CASSLGENQPQHF. The full variable domain, with the rest looked up from reference TRBV18 and TRBJ1-5, is NAGVMQNPRHLVRRRGQEARLRCSPMKGHSHVYWYRQLPEEGLKFMVYLQKENIIDESGMPKERFSAEFPKEGPSILRIQQVVRGDSAAYFCASSLGENQPQHFGDGTRLSIL.

V is TRBV7-9 and J is TRBJ1-1; TRBD1 agrees at 7 bases. Looked up from germline, CDR1 is SEHNR and CDR2 is FQNEAQ (reference sequence). V shed 5 bases, J shed 4 bases, and the junction held 13 bases outside the gene matches. The CDR3 totals 16 residues. The CDR3 nucleotides are TGTGCCAGCAGCCCACTATGGGACAGTCGAGGCACTGAAGCTTTCTTT. Translated: CASSPLWDSRGTEAFF.

V and J are TRBV2 and TRBJ2-1, with D unclear. The length of the CDR3 is 12 residues. Germline V gives CDR1 SNHLY, CDR2 FYNNEI. V lost 8 bases, J lost 8 bases, and 13 bases lay in between. CDR3 amino acids: CASSVHLDEQFF. CDR3 DNA sequence: TGTGCCAGCTCGGTCCACCTGGATGAGCAGTTCTTC.

The chain recombines TRBV7-8 with TRBJ1-1; D not certain. This CDR3 is built from 16 residues. The germline CDR1 and CDR2 sequences are SGHVS and FQNEAQ. V was clipped by 1 base and J by 0 bases, with 12 bases between them. CDR3 region: CASSLGWGAVNTEAFF. The CDR3, as DNA: TGTGCCAGCAGCTTAGGTTGGGGAGCCGTGAACACTGAAGCTTTCTTT.

V and J are TRBV4-1 and TRBJ2-1; 11 nucleotides agree with TRBD2. V lost 8 bases, J lost 4 bases, and 7 bases stayed unmatched. The CDR3 runs 15 residues. Germline CDR1 reads MGHRA; CDR2 reads YSYEKL. Here the CDR3 reads CASRLTSGAYNEQFF. Written as DNA, the CDR3 is TGCGCCAGCCGACTGACTAGCGGGGCATACAATGAGCAGTTCTTC.

The chain carries TRBV7-8 and TRBJ2-1; 9 bases map to TRBD1. CDR1 and CDR2 (germline): SGHVS, FQNEAQ. Losses at the gene ends were 5 bases for V and 12 bases for J; bases not matched to a gene: 11. The CDR3 sequence is 14 residues long. The CDR3 DNA reads as TGTGCCAGCAGCGCCCGGGACAGGGTTTTTCTGCAGTTCTTC. As protein: CASSARDRVFLQFF.

This chain links TRBV5-1 with TRBJ2-1; D perhaps matches TRBD1 (5 bases). This CDR3 region has 15 residues. The germline V and J ends were trimmed by 5 bases and 0 bases, with 12 bases remaining between them. Germline CDR1 and CDR2: SGHRS and YFSETQ. This chain's CDR3 is CASSRGYGSYNEQFF. CDR3 bases: TGCGCCAGCAGTAGGGGTTACGGCTCCTACAATGAGCAGTTCTTC.

The chain is built from TRBV18 and TRBJ2-5; D perhaps matches TRBD1 (5 bases). The ends were cut back, 4 bases at V and 4 bases at J, with 13 bases in the middle. There are 14 residues in the CDR3. CDR1 and CDR2 from the germline V gene are KGHSH and LQKENI. The CDR3 nucleotides read TGTGCCAGCTCACTGGGGCCCTTCGGAGAGACCCAGTACTTC. It encodes CASSLGPFGETQYF.

V and J are TRBV6-5 and TRBJ2-5, with TRBD1 as a possible D gene (5 bases). The germline V gene has CDR1 MNHEY and CDR2 SVGAGI. The length of the CDR3 is 15 residues. The V and J ends lost 2 bases and 1 base respectively, with 11 bases between them. The CDR3 sequence: CASSYGLRGQETQYF. DNA of the CDR3: TGTGCCAGCAGTTACGGGTTAAGGGGCCAAGAGACCCAGTACTTC.

This clone was counted a few times. The V gene is TRBV5-7, the J gene TRBJ2-7, with TRBD1 identical over 7 bases. TRBV5-7 is an ORF, with its function uncertain. Trimming cost V 4 bases and J 4 bases; bases outside gene matches: 8. This CDR3 comprises 14 residues. Here the CDR3 reads CASSPYRGTYEQYF. The CDR3 nucleotides read TGTGCCAGCAGCCCCTACAGGGGAACATACGAGCAGTACTTC.

This clone was recorded once. The genes are TRBV9 and TRBJ2-5, with D tentatively TRBD2 (5 bases). V was shortened by 3 bases and J by 0 bases, with 9 bases between the two germline ends. Germline lookup yields CDR1 SGDLS and CDR2 YYNGEE. The CDR3 length is 14 residues. The CDR3 DNA is TGTGCCAGCAGCGGTCGCGGGTACCAAGAGACCCAGTACTTC. It translates to CASSGRGYQETQYF.

V and J are TRBV2 and TRBJ1-1, with D possibly TRBD1 on 6 matching bases. V was trimmed by 6 bases and J by 0 bases, leaving 17 bases between them. CDR1 and CDR2 (germline): SNHLY, FYNNEI. The CDR3 totals 16 residues. The CDR3 is CASRTSGGLLNTEAFF. Written as DNA, the CDR3 is TGTGCCAGCAGGACATCGGGGGGCCTTCTGAACACTGAAGCTTTCTTT.

The chain uses TRBV4-1 and TRBJ2-3; D may be TRBD2 (7 bases). The V gene lost 10 bases and the J gene lost 3 bases, with 26 bases spanning the gap. The CDR3 extends over 17 amino acids. Germline V gene data show CDR1 as MGHRA and CDR2 as YSYEKL. CDR3: CATTEGPGGLITDTQYF. The DNA of the CDR3 is TGCGCCACCACCGAGGGGCCGGGGGGCCTCATTACAGATACGCAGTATTTT.

This clone was observed a single time. The J gene is TRBJ2-2, the V gene TRBV14; D could derive from TRBD1 or TRBD2 (5 bases each). CDR1 and CDR2 (germline): SGHDN, FVKESK. V was clipped by 0 bases and J by 6 bases, with 23 bases between them. CDR3 length: 19 residues. DNA for the CDR3: TGTGCCAGCAGCCAAGAACAGTGGTCCGGGACCGAGAAGGCCGGGGAGCTGTTTTTT. Protein: CASSQEQWSGTEKAGELFF. The complete variable domain, with remaining parts taken from reference TRBV14 and TRBJ2-2, reads EAGVTQFPSHSVIEKGQTVTLRCDPISGHDNLYWYRRVMGKEIKFLLHFVKESKQDESGMPNNRFLAERTGGTYSTLKVQPAELEDSGVYFCASSQEQWSGTEKAGELFFGEGSRLTVL.

This chain links TRBV15 with TRBJ1-5, with D tentatively TRBD1 (5 bases). V dropped 0 bases and J dropped 4 bases, with 13 bases sitting between them. The V gene's germline CDR1 is LNHNV and CDR2 YYDKDF (reference sequence). The CDR3 loop spans 16 amino acids. CDR3 amino acids: CATSRDKTVLNQPQHF. CDR3 DNA sequence: TGTGCCACCAGCAGAGATAAGACAGTCCTTAATCAGCCCCAGCATTTT.